This T cell receptor beta chain was documented in a study of metastatic and nonmetastatic thyroid tumors. Turning to the study itself: Across blood and tumor or nodule tissue, repertoires from malignant and benign thyroid patients were compared with one another.

TCRdb re-called clones via MiXCR from the PCR reads. The sample includes 13,000 to 15,000 clones, approximately 30% seen only once; the top ten take about a fifth. No patient received treatment before thyroid surgery. CDR1 is SGHRS and CDR2 is YFSETQ in the germline V gene. The V end was cut by 4 bases, the J end by 3 bases, with 14 bases between. The CDR3 is 15 residues long. This receptor was taken from a female donor with papillary thyroid cancer or a benign thyroid nodule (not recorded which). Some clones in this sample may be carry-over from other donors' samples. Sequenced: tumor tissue. The chain uses TRBV5-1 and TRBJ2-1; D possibly corresponds to TRBD1 (6 bases). This CDR3 reads CASSHGQRVYNEQFF. CDR3 coding DNA: TGCGCCAGCAGCCATGGACAGAGAGTCTACAATGAGCAGTTCTTC.